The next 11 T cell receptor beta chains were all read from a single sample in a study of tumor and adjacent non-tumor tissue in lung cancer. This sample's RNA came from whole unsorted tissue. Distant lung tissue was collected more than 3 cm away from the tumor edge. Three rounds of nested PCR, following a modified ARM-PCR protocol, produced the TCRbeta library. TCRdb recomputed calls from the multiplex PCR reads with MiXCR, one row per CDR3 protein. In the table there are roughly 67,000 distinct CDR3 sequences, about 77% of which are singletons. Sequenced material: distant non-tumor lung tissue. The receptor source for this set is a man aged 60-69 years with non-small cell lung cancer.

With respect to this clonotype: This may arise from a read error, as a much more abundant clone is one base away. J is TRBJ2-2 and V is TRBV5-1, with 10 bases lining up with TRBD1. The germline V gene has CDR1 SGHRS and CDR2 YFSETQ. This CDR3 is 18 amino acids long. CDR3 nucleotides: TGCGCCAACAGCTTGGAGTGGGACAGGGGTTATAGCACCGGGGAGCTGTTTTTT. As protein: CANSLEWDRGYSTGELFF.

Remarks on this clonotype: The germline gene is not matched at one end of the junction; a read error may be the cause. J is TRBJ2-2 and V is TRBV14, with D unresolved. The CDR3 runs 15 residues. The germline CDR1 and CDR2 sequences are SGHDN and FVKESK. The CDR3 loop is CARSLTVTNTGELFF. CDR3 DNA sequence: TGTGCCCGCAGCCTGACGGTTACGAACACCGGGGAGCTGTTTTTT.

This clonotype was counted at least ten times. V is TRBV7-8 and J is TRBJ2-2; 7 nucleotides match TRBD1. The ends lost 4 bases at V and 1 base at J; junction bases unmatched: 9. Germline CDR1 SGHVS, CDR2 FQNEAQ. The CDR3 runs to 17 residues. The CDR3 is CASSSPRTGLNTGELFF. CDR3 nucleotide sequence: TGTGCCAGCAGCTCGCCTCGGACAGGCTTGAACACCGGGGAGCTGTTTTTT.

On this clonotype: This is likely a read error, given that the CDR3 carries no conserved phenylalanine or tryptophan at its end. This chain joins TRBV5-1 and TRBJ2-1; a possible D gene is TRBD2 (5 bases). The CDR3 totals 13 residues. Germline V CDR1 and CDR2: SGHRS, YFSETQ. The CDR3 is CASILDLALGQFS. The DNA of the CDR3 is TGCGCCAGCATCTTGGATCTAGCACTCGGGCAGTTCTCC.

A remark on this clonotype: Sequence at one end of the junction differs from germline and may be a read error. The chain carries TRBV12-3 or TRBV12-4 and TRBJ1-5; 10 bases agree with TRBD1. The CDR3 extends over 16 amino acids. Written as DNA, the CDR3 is TGTCCCAGCAGTCCCGGGACAGGGGAAGGCTATCAGCCCCAGCATTTT. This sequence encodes CPSSPGTGEGYQPQHF.

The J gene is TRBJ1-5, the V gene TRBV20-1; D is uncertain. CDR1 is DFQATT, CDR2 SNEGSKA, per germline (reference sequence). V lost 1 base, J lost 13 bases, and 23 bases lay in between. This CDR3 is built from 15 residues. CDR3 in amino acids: CSARAEGRRVSPQHF. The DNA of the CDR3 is TGCAGTGCTAGAGCGGAAGGGAGAAGGGTATCCCCTCAGCATTTT.

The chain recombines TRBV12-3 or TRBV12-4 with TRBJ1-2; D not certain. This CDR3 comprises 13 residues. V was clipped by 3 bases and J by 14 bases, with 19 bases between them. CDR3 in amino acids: CASSFDSIPGFTF. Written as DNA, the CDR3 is TGTGCCAGCAGTTTCGATAGCATACCCGGCTTTACCTTC.

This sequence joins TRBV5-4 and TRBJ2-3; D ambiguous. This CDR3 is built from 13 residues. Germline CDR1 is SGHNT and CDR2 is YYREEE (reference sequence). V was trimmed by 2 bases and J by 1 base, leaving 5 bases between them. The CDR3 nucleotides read TGTGCCAGCAGCTTCTTCGGCACAGATACGCAGTATTTT. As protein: CASSFFGTDTQYF. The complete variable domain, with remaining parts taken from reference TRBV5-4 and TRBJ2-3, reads ETGVTQSPTHLIKTRGQQVTLRCSSQSGHNTVSWYQQALGQGPQFIFQYYREEENGRGNFPPRFSGLQFPNYSSELNVNALELDDSALYLCASSFFGTDTQYFGPGTRLTVL.

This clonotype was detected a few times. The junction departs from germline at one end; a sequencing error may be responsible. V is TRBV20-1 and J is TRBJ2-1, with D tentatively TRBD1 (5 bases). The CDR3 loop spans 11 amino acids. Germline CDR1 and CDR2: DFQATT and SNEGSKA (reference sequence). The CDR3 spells CSARDLGPQSF. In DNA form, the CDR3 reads TGCAGTGCTAGAGATCTGGGGCCGCAGTCCTTC.

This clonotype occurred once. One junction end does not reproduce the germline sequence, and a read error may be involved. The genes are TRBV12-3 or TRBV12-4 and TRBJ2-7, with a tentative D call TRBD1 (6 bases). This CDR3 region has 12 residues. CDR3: CASMTGSYEQYF. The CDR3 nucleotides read TGCGCCAGCATGACAGGATCCTACGAGCAGTACTTC.

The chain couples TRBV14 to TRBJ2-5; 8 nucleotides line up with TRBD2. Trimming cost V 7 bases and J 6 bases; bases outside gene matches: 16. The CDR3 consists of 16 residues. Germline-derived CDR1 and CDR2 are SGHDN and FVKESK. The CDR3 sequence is CASNRWTCGRQKTQYF. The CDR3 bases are TGTGCCAGCAACCGCTGGACTTGCGGGAGGCAAAAGACCCAGTACTTC.